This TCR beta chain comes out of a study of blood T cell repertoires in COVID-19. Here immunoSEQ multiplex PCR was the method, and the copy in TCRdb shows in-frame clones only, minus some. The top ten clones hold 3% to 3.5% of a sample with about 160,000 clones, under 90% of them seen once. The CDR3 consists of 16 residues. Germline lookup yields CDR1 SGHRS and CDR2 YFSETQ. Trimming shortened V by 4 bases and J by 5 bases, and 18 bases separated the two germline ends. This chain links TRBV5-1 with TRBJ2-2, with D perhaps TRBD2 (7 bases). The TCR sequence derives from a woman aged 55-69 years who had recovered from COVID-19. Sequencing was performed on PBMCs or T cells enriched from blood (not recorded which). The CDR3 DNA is TGCGCCAGCAGCCCTAACCGGGGGGCCGGGACCGGGGAGCTGTTTTTT. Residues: CASSPNRGAGTGELFF.